Below are 13 T cell receptor beta chains sequenced from a single sample in a study of blood T cells in healthy people across ages (dated by TCRdb to between 2015 and 2017). Libraries were prepared through 5' RACE. Sequencing took place on an Illumina HiSeq 2500. A second roughly 7 to 11 cycle PCR used a sample-barcoded 5' primer and a J-beta primer mix. Clones were called with MiXCR by TCRdb after fastp trimmed the public reads at Q25, and only in-frame beta chains were retained. Each record represents a unique CDR3 protein, reported with the most common genes and DNA among its rows. The sample table lists 600,000 or so distinct CDR3 sequences, about 28% of them with a count of one. Approximately 15% of the sample is in the top ten clones. Specimen: blood. Every receptor here comes from a woman of 80 years or more in good health.

This clonotype appeared many times. The chain has TRBV5-5 and TRBJ1-5; D call uncertain. Trimming cost V 0 bases and J 0 bases, with 13 bases left between them. The CDR3 has 17 amino acids. Germline V gene sequence: CDR1 SGHKS, CDR2 YYEKEE (reference sequence). As DNA, the CDR3 is TGTGCCAGCAGCTTGGAGTTCCGGGATTATAGCAATCAGCCCCAGCATTTT. Protein: CASSLEFRDYSNQPQHF.

Turning to this clonotype: A much larger clone lies a single base off, so this may be a read error. This rearrangement joins TRBV5-5 to TRBJ2-5, with a tentative D call TRBD1 (5 bases). Trimming stripped 0 bases from V and 11 bases from J, with 17 bases between. Germline CDR1 SGHKS, CDR2 YYEKEE (reference sequence). The CDR3 is 14 amino acids. CDR3: CASSLEQSLKGQYF. For the CDR3, the DNA is TGTGCCAGCAGCTTGGAACAGAGCCTTAAGGGGCAGTACTTC.

This clonotype was seen many times. The chain is built from TRBV7-9 and TRBJ1-1; TRBD1 aligns across 7 bases. Germline trimming cut 4 bases from V and 1 base from J; bases unmatched to any gene: 6. The CDR3 consists of 15 residues. Germline CDR1 SEHNR, CDR2 FQNEAQ (reference sequence). CDR3 nucleotide sequence: TGTGCCAGCAGCTCTGCCGGGACAGAGAACACTGAAGCTTTCTTT. It translates to CASSSAGTENTEAFF. Full variable domain (rest looked up from reference TRBV7-9 and TRBJ1-1): DTGVSQNPRHKITKRGQNVTFRCDPISEHNRLYWYRQTLGQGPEFLTYFQNEAQLEKSRLLSDRFSAERPKGSFSTLEIQRTEQGDSAMYLCASSSAGTENTEAFFGQGTRLTVV.

The chain combines TRBV12-3 or TRBV12-4 with TRBJ1-6, with D hard to call. The CDR3 spans 15 residues. V was cut by 6 bases and J by 12 bases, with 21 bases left in between. In DNA, the CDR3 is TGTGCCAGCAGCCCCATAACCTGGGGAGACGGACCCCTCCACTTT. Protein sequence: CASSPITWGDGPLHF.

The genes are TRBV6-6 and TRBJ1-5, with 8 positions matching TRBD1. This CDR3 region has 16 residues. Trimming removed 0 bases from V and 5 bases from J; junction bases left unmatched: 6. Per the germline V gene, CDR1 is MNHNY and CDR2 is SVGAGI (reference sequence). The CDR3 DNA reads TGTGCCAGCAGTTACTCGATTGGGACAGGATATCAGCCCCAGCATTTT. Encoded protein: CASSYSIGTGYQPQHF.

The chain combines TRBV20-1 with TRBJ2-3; 8 positions match TRBD2. Germline V lookup: CDR1 DFQATT, CDR2 SNEGSKA (reference sequence). V was pared by 3 bases and J by 6 bases, with 11 bases of the junction left unmatched. This CDR3 spans 15 amino acids. The CDR3 DNA sequence: TGCAGTGCTAGCGACCGGACTAGCCCCACGGATACGCAGTATTTT. Translation gives CSASDRTSPTDTQYF.

This clonotype was counted ten times or more. The chain joins TRBV15 to TRBJ1-2; 8 bases are shared with TRBD1. The germline gives CDR1 LNHNV, CDR2 YYDKDF (reference sequence). Trimming at V came to 4 bases and at J to 6 bases, leaving 10 bases not matched to a gene. This CDR3 has 15 amino acids. CDR3 region: CATSNLRTGSDGYTF. The DNA of the CDR3 is TGTGCCACCAGCAACCTACGGACAGGGTCGGATGGCTACACCTTC.

This clonotype was seen a handful of times. This chain uses TRBV6-1 with TRBJ2-7, with TRBD2 as a possible D gene (5 bases). V was trimmed by 0 bases and J by 2 bases, leaving 17 bases between them. The CDR3 has 17 residues. Germline V gene data show CDR1 as MNHNS and CDR2 as SASEGT. For the CDR3, the DNA is TGTGCCAGCAGTGAAGCGGTCCGAGCGGCCTTGGCCTACGAGCAGTACTTC. Encoded protein: CASSEAVRAALAYEQYF.

V and J are TRBV9 and TRBJ2-3, with TRBD2 matching over 11 bases. The V gene's germline CDR1 is SGDLS and CDR2 YYNGEE. The CDR3 is 15 residues long. The V segment lost 4 bases and the J segment 4 bases; nucleotides outside the gene matches: 5. The CDR3 DNA follows: TGTGCCAGCAGCCAAGGGGGACTAGCGGCAGATACGCAGTATTTT. Protein sequence: CASSQGGLAADTQYF.

This clonotype was counted many times. The chain couples TRBV7-3 to TRBJ2-3, with a weak D call TRBD2 (5 bases). V was clipped by 2 bases and J by 2 bases, with 8 bases between them. Germline V gene lookup returns CDR1 SGHTA and CDR2 FQGTGA. The CDR3 has 14 residues. CDR3 amino acids: CASSLGGFTDTQYF. The CDR3 bases are TGTGCCAGCAGCTTAGGAGGCTTCACAGATACGCAGTATTTT.

CDR3 region: CASSLDGGWYTEAFF. The CDR3, as DNA: TGTGCCAGCAGCTTGGATGGGGGATGGTACACTGAAGCTTTCTTT. J is TRBJ1-1 and V is TRBV5-6; D perhaps matches TRBD1 (5 bases). The V gene lost 0 bases and the J gene lost 3 bases, with 12 bases spanning the gap. The CDR3 totals 15 residues. Germline assignment: CDR1 SGHDT and CDR2 YYEEEE.

On this clonotype itself: This may be a read error, as it is one base from a much larger clone. The V and J genes are TRBV5-5 and TRBJ1-2, with D possibly being TRBD1 (5 bases). Germline CDR1 SGHKS, CDR2 YYEKEE (reference sequence). The CDR3 loop spans 14 amino acids. V was shortened by 5 bases and J by 4 bases, with 15 bases between the two germline ends. DNA for the CDR3: TGTGCCAGCAGAATGGACGGGGCGGGCTATGGCTACACCTTC. This sequence encodes CASRMDGAGYGYTF. The full variable domain, its missing parts supplied by reference TRBV5-5 and TRBJ1-2, is DAGVTQSPTHLIKTRGQQVTLRCSPISGHKSVSWYQQVLGQGPQFIFQYYEKEERGRGNFPDRFSARQFPNYSSELNVNALLLGDSALYLCASRMDGAGYGYTFGSGTRLTVV.

Notes on this clonotype: A single base separates this from a much larger clone, so it may be a read error. The J gene is TRBJ2-3, the V gene TRBV6-2 or TRBV6-3, with D perhaps TRBD1 (6 bases). Trimming removed 0 bases from V and 4 bases from J, with 20 bases in between. Looked up from germline, CDR1 is MNHEY and CDR2 is SVGEGT. The CDR3 is made up of 18 amino acids. In nucleotides, the CDR3 is TGTGCCAGCAGTTACTCGAGAAGGTGTTGGACAGATCCAGATACGCAGTATTTT. Its translation is CASSYSRRCWTDPDTQYF.